These 26 T cell receptor beta chains originate from one sample sequenced in a study of blood T cell repertoires in COVID-19. The table came from immunoSEQ multiplex PCR; TCRdb's copy has only in-frame clones and leaves some out. The table records about 82,000 clones, approximately 80% of them present only once. The sequencing sample was made of peripheral blood. The receptor set was obtained from a man older than 75 with active or convalescent COVID-19.

This clone appeared a single time. The chain joins TRBV15 to TRBJ2-7; D is undetermined. The CDR3 sequence is 13 residues long. Germline V lookup: CDR1 LNHNV, CDR2 YYDKDF (reference sequence). V was shortened by 0 bases and J by 2 bases, with 5 bases between the two germline ends. The CDR3: CATSRDIAYEQYV. The CDR3 DNA reads as TGTGCCACCAGCAGAGACATAGCCTACGAGCAGTACGTC.

The gene calls are TRBV28 and TRBJ2-7; D perhaps matches TRBD1 (6 bases). The CDR3 length is 13 residues. Germline CDR1 is MDHEN and CDR2 is SYDVKM. Trimming cost V 5 bases and J 4 bases, with 12 bases left between them. The CDR3 nucleotides are TGTGCCAGCAGTCCACCGGACAGTTACGAGCAGTACGTC. Its translation: CASSPPDSYEQYV.

The chain carries TRBV18 and TRBJ1-5, with a weak D call TRBD1 (5 bases). This CDR3 is built from 16 residues. The germline CDR1 and CDR2 sequences are KGHSH and LQKENI. Trimming stripped 6 bases from V and 3 bases from J, with 18 bases between. The CDR3 DNA is TGTGCCAGCTCGCCCGCGGTAGGCAGGGCCAATCAGCCCCAGCATTTT. Protein: CASSPAVGRANQPQHF.

Here the CDR3 DNA reads TGTGCCAGCAGCATACAGGGGGCCAAGAACACCGGGGAGCTGTTTTTT. It yields the protein CASSIQGAKNTGELFF. The chain has TRBV11-2 and TRBJ2-2, with TRBD1 identical over 9 bases. CDR1 is SGHAT and CDR2 is FQNNGV in the germline V gene. The CDR3 has 16 amino acids. The V gene end was trimmed by 5 bases and the J gene end by 1 base; junction bases not matched to a gene: 5.

This chain links TRBV16 with TRBJ2-7; 10 bases fit TRBD1. J gave up 4 bases and V 4 bases, and 7 bases lay outside the gene matches. In germline, CDR1 is KGHSY, CDR2 FQNENV. The CDR3 has 15 amino acids. DNA for the CDR3: TGTGCCAGCAGCCCAGAAGGACAGGGGGGATACGAGCAGTACGTC. Protein: CASSPEGQGGYEQYV.

The chain links TRBV7-2 to TRBJ2-2; D is possibly TRBD1 (6 bases). The V gene lost 5 bases and the J gene lost 2 bases, with 12 bases spanning the gap. The length of the CDR3 is 15 residues. Germline V gives CDR1 SGHTA, CDR2 FQGNSA. CDR3 sequence (DNA): TGTGCCAGCAGCATCTCCAGGGGTAACACCGGGGAGCTGTTTTTT. This translates into CASSISRGNTGELFF.

This clone was detected only once. The CDR3 reads CASSVAPASGRIEQFF. As DNA, the CDR3 is TGTGCCAGCAGCGTAGCTCCGGCTAGCGGGAGGATTGAGCAGTTCTTC. This chain links TRBV9 with TRBJ2-1; 11 bases are shared with TRBD2. Per germline, CDR1 SGDLS and CDR2 YYNGEE. V trimming: 0 bases; J trimming: 9 bases; junction bases outside the gene matches: 8. This CDR3 contains 16 residues.

The V gene is TRBV29-1, the J gene TRBJ2-1; 10 bases are a match to TRBD2. The germline V gene encodes CDR1 SQVTM and CDR2 ANQGSEA. The ends lost 7 bases at V and 3 bases at J; junction bases unmatched: 6. This CDR3 has 14 residues. As DNA, the CDR3 is TGCAGCGGCCTAGCGGGAGCGGTCTACAATGAGCAGTTCTTC. Translation gives CSGLAGAVYNEQFF.

The J gene is TRBJ2-2, the V gene TRBV5-1, with 8 bases lining up with TRBD1. The CDR3 runs 15 residues. Trimming took 4 bases from V and 1 from J; bases not matched to a gene: 3. In germline, CDR1 is SGHRS, CDR2 YFSETQ. CDR3 coding DNA: TGCGCCAGCAGCAAGGGACAGGAGAACACCGGGGAGCTGTTTTTT. Its translation is CASSKGQENTGELFF. Variable domain in full (rest from reference TRBV5-1 and TRBJ2-2): KAGVTQTPRYLIKTRGQQVTLSCSPISGHRSVSWYQQTPGQGLQFLFEYFSETQRNKGNFPGRFSGRQFSNSRSEMNVSTLELGDSALYLCASSKGQENTGELFFGEGSRLTVL.

V is TRBV18 and J is TRBJ1-5; D gene uncertain. V was trimmed by 3 bases and J by 1 base, leaving 13 bases between them. CDR3 length: 16 amino acids. Germline-derived CDR1 and CDR2 are KGHSH and LQKENI. The chain's CDR3 is CASSPAGRASNQPQHF. Here the CDR3 DNA reads TGTGCCAGCTCACCGGCCGGGAGGGCCAGCAATCAGCCCCAGCATTTT.

V usage is TRBV4-1 and J usage is TRBJ2-2; unclear D gene. Trimming left V 4 bases short and J 6 bases short, with 9 bases between. Germline V gives CDR1 MGHRA, CDR2 YSYEKL. This CDR3 is 13 amino acids long. This CDR3 is CASSPINSGELFF. CDR3 nucleotides: TGCGCCAGCAGCCCTATCAACTCCGGGGAGCTGTTTTTT.

This chain joins TRBV7-8 and TRBJ2-2; 10 bases are shared with TRBD2. The length of the CDR3 is 23 residues. Unmatched junction bases numbered 25, after V lost 5 bases and J lost 1 base. Germline values: CDR1 SGHVS, CDR2 FQNEAQ. CDR3 amino acids: CASSPRLLPLGGLAGENTGELFF. CDR3 coding DNA: TGTGCCAGCAGCCCACGCCTATTACCTCTCGGTGGGCTAGCGGGGGAGAACACCGGGGAGCTGTTTTTT.

The V and J genes are TRBV5-1 and TRBJ1-1; possible D gene TRBD1, 5 bases. Trimming left V 4 bases short and J 1 base short, with 11 bases between. CDR3 length: 14 residues. Germline V gene data show CDR1 as SGHRS and CDR2 as YFSETQ. DNA of the CDR3: TGCGCCAGCAGCAGCGGGGCGACGAACACTGAAGCTTTCTTT. Its protein is CASSSGATNTEAFF. The whole variable domain, filled in from reference TRBV5-1 and TRBJ1-1, reads KAGVTQTPRYLIKTRGQQVTLSCSPISGHRSVSWYQQTPGQGLQFLFEYFSETQRNKGNFPGRFSGRQFSNSRSEMNVSTLELGDSALYLCASSSGATNTEAFFGQGTRLTVV.

This clone was seen just once. The V gene is TRBV3-1 (or the pseudogene TRBV3-2), the J gene TRBJ1-4; D call uncertain. CDR3 length: 13 amino acids. Germline V gives CDR1 LGHDT, CDR2 YNNKEL (reference sequence). The ends were cut back, 0 bases at V and 16 bases at J, with 15 bases in the middle. The DNA for the CDR3 is TGTGCCAGCAGCCAAGATCGGGGAGGTCGTTCGTTTTTT. It encodes CASSQDRGGRSFF.

The V gene is TRBV5-5, the J gene TRBJ2-1, with 9 nucleotides matching TRBD1. CDR1 and CDR2 from the germline V gene are SGHKS and YYEKEE (reference sequence). The CDR3 totals 15 residues. The junction had 3 bases not matched to a gene; V was cut back by 3 bases and J by 2 bases. This CDR3 reads CASSSGTGTYNEQFF. The DNA of the CDR3 is TGTGCCAGCAGCTCCGGGACAGGGACCTACAATGAGCAGTTCTTC.

This sequence joins TRBV19 and TRBJ2-2; TRBD1 matches at 7 bases. V shed 3 bases, J shed 4 bases, and the junction held 2 bases outside the gene matches. Germline V gene lookup returns CDR1 LNHDA and CDR2 SQIVND (reference sequence). This CDR3 contains 14 residues. The DNA of the CDR3 is TGTGCCAGTAGTATTCCAGGGGGCACCGGGGAGCTGTTTTTT. Its protein product is CASSIPGGTGELFF. The complete variable domain, with remaining parts taken from reference TRBV19 and TRBJ2-2, reads DGGITQSPKYLFRKEGQNVTLSCEQNLNHDAMYWYRQDPGQGLRLIYYSQIVNDFQKGDIAEGYSVSREKKESFPLTVTSAQKNPTAFYLCASSIPGGTGELFFGEGSRLTVL.

V is TRBV18 and J is TRBJ1-3, with a weak D call TRBD1 (6 bases). V lost 2 bases, J lost 2 bases, and 10 bases lay in between. The germline gives CDR1 KGHSH, CDR2 LQKENI. The CDR3 totals 15 residues. The CDR3 DNA sequence: TGTGCCAGCTCACCAGTACAGGGCCCTGGAAACACCATATATTTT. It yields the protein CASSPVQGPGNTIYF.

The V call is TRBV6-5, the J call TRBJ1-1; D might be TRBD1 (6 bases). Germline CDR1 is MNHEY and CDR2 is SVGAGI. The CDR3 sequence is 14 residues long. Between the trimmed V and J ends, which lost 6 bases and 5 bases, there was a span of 16 bases. CDR3 in amino acids: CASSIDRRHTEAFF. The CDR3 DNA reads TGTGCCAGCAGCATAGACAGGAGGCATACTGAAGCTTTCTTT.

The gene calls are TRBV2 and TRBJ2-3; possible D gene TRBD1, 6 bases. The V gene's germline CDR1 is SNHLY and CDR2 FYNNEI. V was clipped by 5 bases and J by 1 base, with 10 bases between them. This CDR3 spans 14 amino acids. CDR3 residues: CASSLQGRTDTQYF. Written as DNA, the CDR3 is TGTGCCAGCAGTCTACAGGGCCGCACAGATACGCAGTATTTT.

This chain uses TRBV27 with TRBJ1-6, with D maybe TRBD1 (6 bases). V lost 3 bases to trimming and J lost 6 bases, with 9 bases between them. The CDR3 consists of 14 residues. The germline V gene encodes CDR1 MNHEY and CDR2 SMNVEV (reference sequence). The CDR3 DNA is TGTGCCAGCAGTTTCCACAGGGTTAATTCACCCCTCCACTTT. Protein: CASSFHRVNSPLHF.

The chain links TRBV28 to TRBJ2-2; the D gene is possibly TRBD1 (5 bases). The V gene lost 7 bases and the J gene lost 7 bases, with 16 bases spanning the gap. CDR1 is MDHEN, CDR2 SYDVKM, per germline. The CDR3 is 14 amino acids. Written as DNA, the CDR3 is TGTGCCAGCAAGACTCCAGGGTCCCACGGGGAGCTGTTTTTT. The encoded protein is CASKTPGSHGELFF. Based on the CDR3 plus reference TRBV28 and TRBJ2-2, the full variable domain is DVKVTQSSRYLVKRTGEKVFLECVQDMDHENMFWYRQDPGLGLRLIYFSYDVKMKEKGDIPEGYSVSREKKERFSLILESASTNQTSMYLCASKTPGSHGELFFGEGSRLTVL.

This chain joins TRBV28 and TRBJ2-1; 11 bases align to TRBD2. The CDR3 spans 16 residues. The germline CDR1 and CDR2 sequences are MDHEN and SYDVKM. V was pared by 2 bases and J by 13 bases, with 13 bases of the junction left unmatched. The CDR3 nucleotides read TGTGCCAGCAGTTTAAGCGGTTCTAGCGGGAGGCATACACAGTTCTTC. It encodes CASSLSGSSGRHTQFF.

The rearrangement uses TRBV21-1 and TRBJ1-5; TRBD1, as called in the table, went unchecked against the DNA. TRBV21-1 is a pseudogene. CDR3 length: 19 amino acids. CDR3 in amino acids: CASSKDPLQGARRNQPQHF. CDR3 bases: TGTGCCAGCAGCAAAGATCCCCTCCAGGGGGCGAGAAGGAATCAGCCCCAGCATTTT.

The V call is TRBV5-5, the J call TRBJ2-2; TRBD1 agrees at 7 bases. V trimming: 6 bases; J trimming: 1 base; junction bases outside the gene matches: 6. Germline CDR1 reads SGHKS; CDR2 reads YYEKEE (reference sequence). This CDR3 region has 15 residues. CDR3 loop: CASKLTGMNTGELFF. The CDR3 DNA is TGTGCCAGCAAATTGACAGGGATGAACACCGGGGAGCTGTTTTTT. Full variable domain (outside the CDR3, taken from reference TRBV5-5 and TRBJ2-2): DAGVTQSPTHLIKTRGQQVTLRCSPISGHKSVSWYQQVLGQGPQFIFQYYEKEERGRGNFPDRFSARQFPNYSSELNVNALLLGDSALYLCASKLTGMNTGELFFGEGSRLTVL.

This clone was counted a single time. V gene TRBV3-1 (or the pseudogene TRBV3-2) combines with J gene TRBJ1-3; no definite D call. The CDR3 has 18 residues. The V end was cut by 0 bases, the J end by 0 bases, with 15 bases between. Per germline, CDR1 LGHDT and CDR2 YNNKEL (reference sequence). CDR3 sequence reads: CASSQDYPGPGSGNTIYF. The CDR3, as DNA: TGTGCCAGCAGCCAAGATTATCCAGGCCCTGGCTCTGGAAACACCATATATTTT.

This CDR3 is CASSYDGRTDTQYF. The DNA of the CDR3 is TGTGCCAGCAGTTACGATGGGCGCACAGATACGCAGTATTTT. The chain combines TRBV6-6 with TRBJ2-3; no definite D call. CDR3 size: 14 residues. Germline CDR1 reads MNHNY; CDR2 reads SVGAGI (reference sequence). The ends were cut back, 2 bases at V and 1 base at J, with 7 bases in the middle.